This T cell receptor beta chain was identified in a study of blood T cell repertoires in COVID-19. Study in general: Italy, Spain and the United States were the sources of the convalescent and acute COVID-19 samples. PBMCs, B-cell-depleted T cells, or T cells were the source of the cDNA or gDNA that made up the material.

This CDR3 has 14 residues. Germline CDR1 is MNHEY and CDR2 is SVGAGI. V dropped 1 base and J dropped 11 bases, with 18 bases sitting between them. Study processing details: Amplification with reference gene primers provided the estimates of nucleated cell counts. The assay was immunoSEQ multiplex PCR, and TCRdb's table has in-frame clones only and misses some. Clone size and V and J calls were adopted from that table, with D and trimming inferred from the DNA. Among thousands of clones listed, approximately 81% were seen once. The receptor was derived from a human donor in a cohort sampled during active COVID-19. Sequenced material: peripheral blood. J is TRBJ2-7 and V is TRBV6-5, with a tentative D call TRBD1 (6 bases). Here the CDR3 reads CASSYFNQVKGEYF. The CDR3 DNA reads TGTGCCAGCAGTTACTTTAACCAGGTCAAGGGGGAGTACTTC.